Listed below are T cell receptor beta chains from one sample, sequenced in a study of blood T cells in healthy people across ages. TCRdb analysed the 5' RACE reads with MiXCR anew, one entry per CDR3 protein. The sample lists 780,000 or so distinct CDR3 sequences; about 55% were seen once. Material: blood. Source of these receptors: a man at least 80 years old in good health. CDR3s include the opening cysteine and the closing phenylalanine or tryptophan. The order of the fields is V gene, D gene, J gene, clone size, CDR3 protein, CDR3 DNA. D genes are given only for firm matches. Only part of the rows carry a size: once, few, many, or a class if the clone is expanded.

TRBV12-3/TRBV12-4	NA	TRBJ1-1	few	CASSFRQAGAEAFF	TGTGCCAGCAGTTTCCGCCAGGCGGGGGCTGAAGCTTTCTTT
TRBV14	NA	TRBJ2-7	NA	CASSQGQRREQYF	TGTGCCAGCAGCCAAGGTCAGAGGAGGGAGCAGTACTTC
TRBV5-1	TRBD2	TRBJ2-1	NA	CASSLDSGGLAGNEQFF	TGCGCCAGCAGCTTGGATTCGGGGGGACTAGCGGGTAATGAGCAGTTCTTC
TRBV10-3	NA	TRBJ2-1	NA	CAISESGTRSRVGQQFF	TGTGCCATCAGTGAGTCCGGGACAAGGTCGAGGGTTGGACAGCAGTTCTTC
TRBV7-3	NA	TRBJ2-7	NA	CASSLKQGSYEQYF	TGTGCCAGCAGCTTAAAACAGGGCTCCTACGAGCAGTACTTC
TRBV2	NA	TRBJ2-6	few	CASSVISSGANVLTF	TGTGCCAGCAGTGTAATTTCCTCTGGGGCCAACGTCCTGACTTTC
TRBV20-1	TRBD1	TRBJ1-5	NA	CSGTGGGQPQHF	TGCAGTGGTACAGGGGGCGGACAGCCCCAGCATTTT
TRBV6-2/TRBV6-3	TRBD2	TRBJ2-7	NA	CASSYSGGRANEQYF	TGTGCCAGCAGTTACTCTGGCGGGAGGGCCAATGAGCAGTACTTC
TRBV28	NA	TRBJ1-1	few	CASSFPGGEAFF	TGTGCCAGCAGTTTCCCCGGGGGTGAAGCTTTCTTT
TRBV13	NA	TRBJ1-2	NA	CASSRWGHNDYGYTF	TGTGCCAGCAGCCGCTGGGGTCATAACGACTATGGCTACACCTTC
TRBV27	NA	TRBJ1-5	NA	CASSPGRRLVSPQHF	TGTGCCAGCAGCCCTGGTAGGAGGCTAGTCTCGCCCCAGCATTTT
TRBV6-5	NA	TRBJ2-7	NA	CASSYVVTAYEQYF	TGTGCCAGCAGTTACGTTGTAACAGCCTACGAGCAGTACTTC
TRBV2	NA	TRBJ2-4	NA	CASTGRAKNIQYF	TGTGCCAGCACAGGGAGGGCCAAAAACATTCAGTACTTC
TRBV20-1	TRBD1	TRBJ1-5	NA	CSARVPGQGLQHF	TGCAGTGCTAGAGTCCCGGGACAGGGACTCCAGCATTTT
TRBV18	NA	TRBJ2-2	NA	CASSPTGGRELFF	TGTGCCAGCTCACCTACCGGCGGCAGGGAGCTGTTTTTT
TRBV27	NA	TRBJ1-2	NA	CASSLSKAVTNYGYTF	TGTGCCAGCAGTTTATCGAAGGCAGTGACGAACTATGGCTACACCTTC
TRBV5-1	TRBD1	TRBJ1-2	NA	CASSLDPGQGAYGYTF	TGCGCCAGCAGCTTGGACCCGGGACAGGGGGCCTATGGCTACACCTTC
TRBV24-1	TRBD2	TRBJ2-3	NA	CATSEAGWPTDTQYF	TGTGCCACCAGTGAAGCGGGGTGGCCCACAGATACGCAGTATTTT
TRBV2	TRBD1	TRBJ2-7	NA	CASRRQGNNYEQYF	TGTGCCAGCAGAAGACAGGGTAACAACTACGAGCAGTACTTC
TRBV7-9	TRBD2	TRBJ2-5	NA	CASSLRASGRGGETQYF	TGTGCCAGCAGCTTAAGGGCTAGCGGGCGCGGTGGAGAGACCCAGTACTTC
TRBV3-1	NA	TRBJ2-1	few	CASSAGPIGEFF	TGTGCCAGCAGTGCCGGGCCAATAGGGGAGTTCTTC
TRBV29-1	NA	TRBJ1-2	few	CSVGELYGYTF	TGCAGCGTTGGGGAGCTCTATGGCTACACCTTC
TRBV6-1	NA	TRBJ2-5	NA	CASMWQGETQYF	TGTGCCAGCATGTGGCAGGGAGAGACCCAGTACTTC
TRBV12-3/TRBV12-4	NA	TRBJ2-7	few	CASSRTVGSYEQYF	TGTGCCAGCAGTCGGACGGTCGGCTCCTACGAGCAGTACTTC
TRBV28	NA	TRBJ2-3	NA	CASSLQGMGADTQYF	TGTGCCAGCAGTTTACAGGGGATGGGGGCAGATACGCAGTATTTT
TRBV19	NA	TRBJ1-6	few	CASSPQGTYNSPLHF	TGTGCCAGTAGCCCGCAGGGGACCTATAATTCACCCCTCCACTTT
TRBV29-1	NA	TRBJ2-3	NA	CSVVPDLSTDTQYF	TGCAGCGTTGTCCCAGACCTTAGCACAGATACGCAGTATTTT
TRBV20-1	NA	TRBJ1-1	NA	CSARVTGGTEAFF	TGCAGTGCTAGAGTGACCGGGGGAACTGAAGCTTTCTTT
TRBV29-1	TRBD1	TRBJ2-5	NA	CSVAGDRGNQETQYF	TGCAGCGTCGCCGGGGACAGGGGAAACCAAGAGACCCAGTACTTC
TRBV19	NA	TRBJ1-5	NA	CASSIEFSGNQPQHF	TGTGCCAGTAGTATCGAATTCTCGGGCAATCAGCCCCAGCATTTT
TRBV3-1	NA	TRBJ2-7	once	CASRDSGTQNYEQYF	TGTGCCAGCAGAGACTCCGGGACCCAGAACTACGAGCAGTATTTC
TRBV5-6	NA	TRBJ1-2	NA	CASSLDQAGVYGYTF	TGTGCCAGCAGCTTGGACCAGGCTGGGGTATATGGCTACACCTTC
TRBV4-1	TRBD2	TRBJ2-7	NA	CASSHAGSGAYEQYF	TGCGCCAGCAGCCACGCGGGTAGCGGGGCCTACGAGCAGTACTTC
TRBV6-2/TRBV6-3	NA	TRBJ2-7	NA	CASSYGRGNYEQYF	TGTGCCAGCAGTTACGGTAGGGGAAACTACGAGCAGTACTTC
TRBV12-3/TRBV12-4	TRBD1	TRBJ2-5	NA	CASSSWTGARPSEQYF	TGTGCCAGCAGTTCTTGGACAGGGGCACGCCCTTCTGAGCAGTACTTC
TRBV7-3	TRBD1	TRBJ1-1	NA	CASSPTGTGLRTEAFF	TGTGCCAGCAGCCCCACCGGGACAGGGTTACGCACTGAAGCTTTCTTT
TRBV12-3/TRBV12-4	NA	TRBJ2-4	NA	CASSLRGRDQYF	TGTGCCAGCAGTTTAAGGGGCAGGGATCAGTACTTC
TRBV28	TRBD2	TRBJ2-1	NA	CASSPGTSGRDNEQFF	TGTGCCAGCAGTCCTGGGACTAGCGGGCGTGACAATGAGCAGTTCTTC
TRBV18	TRBD1	TRBJ2-7	NA	CARSPTGQGEPQYF	TGTGCCAGATCACCCACGGGACAGGGAGAACCTCAGTACTTC
TRBV29-1	TRBD1	TRBJ1-6	few	CSVEDLGQGFLPLHF	TGCAGCGTTGAAGATCTGGGACAGGGTTTTTTGCCCCTCCACTTT
TRBV5-5	NA	TRBJ2-7	few	CASRIDHTYEQYF	TGTGCCAGCAGGATAGACCACACCTACGAGCAGTACTTC
TRBV6-5	NA	TRBJ2-7	few	CASASTGSPDSEQYF	TGTGCCAGCGCTAGTACCGGGTCTCCGGACAGCGAGCAGTACTTC
TRBV20-1	NA	TRBJ2-1	NA	CSARDLASRGAKNEQFF	TGCAGTGCTAGAGATCTGGCATCCCGGGGAGCGAAGAATGAGCAGTTCTTC
TRBV2	TRBD1	TRBJ1-4	NA	CASSELTGVPEKLFF	TGTGCCAGCAGTGAACTGACAGGGGTGCCTGAAAAACTGTTTTTT
TRBV18	TRBD2	TRBJ2-3	once	CASSPPRSGRGHRYAYF	TGTGCCAGCTCACCACCGAGAAGCGGGAGGGGGCACAGATACGCGTATTTT
TRBV7-9	TRBD1	TRBJ2-5	NA	CASSLTWTGEKNEQYF	TGTGCCAGCAGCTTAACGTGGACAGGGGAAAAAAATGAGCAGTACTTC
TRBV3-1	NA	TRBJ1-2	many	CASSPVFAGANYGYTF	TGTGCCAGCAGCCCGGTTTTCGCAGGAGCTAACTATGGCTACACCTTC
TRBV6-6	NA	TRBJ2-5	NA	CASIDSGETQYF	TGTGCCAGCATCGACTCCGGAGAGACCCAGTACTTC
TRBV24-1	TRBD1	TRBJ2-7	NA	CATSDSRTGGYEQYF	TGCGCCACCAGTGATTCGCGGACAGGGGGCTACGAGCAGTACTTC
TRBV29-1	TRBD1	TRBJ2-7	NA	CSVGGQGNTYEQYF	TGCAGCGTCGGCGGACAGGGAAACACCTACGAGCAGTACTTC
TRBV5-1	NA	TRBJ2-7	NA	CASSTQAGSSYEQYF	TGCGCCAGCAGCACCCAGGCTGGGAGCTCCTACGAGCAGTACTTC
TRBV4-2	NA	TRBJ1-1	NA	CASSHQDSQGTEAFF	TGTGCCAGCAGCCACCAGGACTCTCAGGGCACTGAAGCTTTCTTT
TRBV20-1	NA	TRBJ2-5	NA	CGAGVGETQYF	TGCGGAGCAGGCGTCGGGGAGACCCAGTACTTC
TRBV6-2/TRBV6-3	NA	TRBJ2-1	NA	CASIPTPPRSNEQFF	TGTGCCAGCATTCCGACTCCGCCCCGGAGTAATGAGCAGTTCTTC
TRBV24-1	NA	TRBJ2-7	NA	CATSEPDGTYEQYF	TGTGCCACCAGTGAGCCGGACGGAACCTACGAGCAGTACTTC
TRBV29-1	NA	TRBJ2-1	few	CSATYNEQFF	TGCAGCGCCACATACAATGAGCAGTTCTTC
TRBV29-1	NA	TRBJ1-1	few	CSVVLGGAAFF	TGCAGCGTTGTTTTAGGAGGGGCAGCTTTCTTT
TRBV7-9	TRBD1	TRBJ2-7	NA	CASTSTGTDNKQYF	TGTGCCAGCACCTCAACCGGGACAGACAACAAGCAGTACTTC
TRBV25-1	NA	TRBJ1-4	once	CASRSRRNEKLFF	TGTGCCAGCAGATCACGACGAAATGAAAAACTGTTTTTT